The source of this T cell receptor (beta chain) is a study of neurological immune-mediated disorders. Study-wide results and caveats: None of the CDR3 amino acid sequences in expanded clones turned up in more than one subject, which points to private repertoires in all groups.

This clonotype was recorded many times. What it binds is not known. Volunteers from a blood bank in Maryland, USA, constituted the healthy controls. In germline, CDR1 is MDHEN, CDR2 SYDVKM. V lost 8 bases and J lost 4, with 14 bases in between. The CDR3 consists of 14 residues. Synthesis of cDNA was accomplished via 5'RACE employing 10-nucleotide random UMIs. TCRdb fed the 5' RACE reads into MiXCR, producing one record per CDR3 protein. Of about 53,000 distinct CDR3 sequences in the sample, approximately 15% are singletons; the top ten hold 4% to 5.5%. Material for sequencing was PBMCs. The clonotype comes from a man aged 60-69 years in good health. The rearrangement uses TRBV28 and TRBJ2-2, with D perhaps assigned TRBD1 or TRBD2 (5 bases each). The CDR3 here is CASLRDRGTGELFF. The CDR3 DNA follows: TGTGCCAGCCTCCGGGATAGGGGCACCGGGGAGCTGTTTTTT.